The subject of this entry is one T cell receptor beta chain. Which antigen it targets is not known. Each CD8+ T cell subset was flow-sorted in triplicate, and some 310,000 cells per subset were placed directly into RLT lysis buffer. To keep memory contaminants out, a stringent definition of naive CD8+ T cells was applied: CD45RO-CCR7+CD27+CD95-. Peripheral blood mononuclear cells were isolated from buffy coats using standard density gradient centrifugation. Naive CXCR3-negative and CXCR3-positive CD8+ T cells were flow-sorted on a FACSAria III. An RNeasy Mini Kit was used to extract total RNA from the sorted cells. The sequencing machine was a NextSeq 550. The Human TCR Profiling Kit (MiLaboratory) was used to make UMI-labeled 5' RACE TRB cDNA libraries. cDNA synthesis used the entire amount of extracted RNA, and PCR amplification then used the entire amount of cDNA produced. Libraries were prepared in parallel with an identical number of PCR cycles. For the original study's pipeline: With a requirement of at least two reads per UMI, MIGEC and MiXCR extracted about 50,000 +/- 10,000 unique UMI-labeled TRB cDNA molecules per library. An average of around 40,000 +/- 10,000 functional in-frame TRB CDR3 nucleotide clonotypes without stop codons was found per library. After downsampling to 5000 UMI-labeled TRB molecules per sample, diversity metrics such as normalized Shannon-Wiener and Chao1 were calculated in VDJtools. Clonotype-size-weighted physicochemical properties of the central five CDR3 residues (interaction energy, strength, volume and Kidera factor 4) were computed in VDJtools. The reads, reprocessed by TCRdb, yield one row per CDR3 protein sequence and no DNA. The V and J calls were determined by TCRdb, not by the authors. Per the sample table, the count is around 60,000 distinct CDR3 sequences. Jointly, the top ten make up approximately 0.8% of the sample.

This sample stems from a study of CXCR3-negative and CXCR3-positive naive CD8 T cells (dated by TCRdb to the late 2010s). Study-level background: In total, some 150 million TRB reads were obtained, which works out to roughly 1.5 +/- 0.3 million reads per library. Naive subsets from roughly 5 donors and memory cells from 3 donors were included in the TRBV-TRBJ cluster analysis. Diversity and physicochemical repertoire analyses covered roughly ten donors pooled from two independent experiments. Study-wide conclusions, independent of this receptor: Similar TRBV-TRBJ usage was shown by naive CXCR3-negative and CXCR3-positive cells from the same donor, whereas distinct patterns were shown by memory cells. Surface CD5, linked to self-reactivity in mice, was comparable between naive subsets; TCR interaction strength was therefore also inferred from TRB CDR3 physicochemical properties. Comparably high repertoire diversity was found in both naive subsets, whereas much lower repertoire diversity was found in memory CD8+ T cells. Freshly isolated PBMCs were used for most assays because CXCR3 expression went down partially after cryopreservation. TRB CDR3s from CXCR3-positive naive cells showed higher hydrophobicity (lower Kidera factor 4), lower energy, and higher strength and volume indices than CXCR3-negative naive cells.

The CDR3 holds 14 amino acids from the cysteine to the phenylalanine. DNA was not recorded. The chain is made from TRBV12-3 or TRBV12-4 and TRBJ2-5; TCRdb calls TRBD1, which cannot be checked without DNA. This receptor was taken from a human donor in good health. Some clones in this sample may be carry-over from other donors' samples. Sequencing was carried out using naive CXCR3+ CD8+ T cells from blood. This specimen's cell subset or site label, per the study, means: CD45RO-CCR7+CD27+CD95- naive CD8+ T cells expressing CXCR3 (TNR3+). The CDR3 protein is CASSLDPTGQTQYF.